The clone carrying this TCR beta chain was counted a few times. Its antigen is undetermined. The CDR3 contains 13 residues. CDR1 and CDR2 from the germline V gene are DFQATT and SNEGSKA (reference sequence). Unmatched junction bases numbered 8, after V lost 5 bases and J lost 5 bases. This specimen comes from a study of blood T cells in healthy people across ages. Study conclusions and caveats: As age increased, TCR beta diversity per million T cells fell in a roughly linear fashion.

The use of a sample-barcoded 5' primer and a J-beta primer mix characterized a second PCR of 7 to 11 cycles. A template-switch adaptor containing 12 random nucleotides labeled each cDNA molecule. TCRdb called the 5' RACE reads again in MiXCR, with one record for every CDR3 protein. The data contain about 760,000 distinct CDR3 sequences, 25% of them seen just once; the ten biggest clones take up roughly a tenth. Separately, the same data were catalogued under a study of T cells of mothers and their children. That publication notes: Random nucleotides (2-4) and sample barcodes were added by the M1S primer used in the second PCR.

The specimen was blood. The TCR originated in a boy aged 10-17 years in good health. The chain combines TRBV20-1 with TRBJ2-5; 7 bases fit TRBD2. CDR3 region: CSAALGGVETQYF. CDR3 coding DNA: TGCAGTGCTGCCTTGGGGGGGGTGGAGACCCAGTACTTC.